This T cell receptor (beta chain) derives from a study of T-cell memory formation after mild COVID-19. Turning to the study itself: TCR clusters were largely donor specific.

Study-level findings and limits: CD4+ clones that contracted lay mainly in CM and EM; CD8+ ones lay in EMRA. Contracting clones from day 15 to 85 had balanced CD4/CD8; later expanders favoured CD4+. Nothing confirmed that second-wave clones peaking on day 37 were specific for SARS-CoV-2.

Each CDR3 protein gets one entry after TCRdb re-called the 5' RACE reads with MiXCR. The table lists about 340,000 distinct CDR3 sequences, 10% to 15% of them singletons. This clonotype came up a few times. No antigen is known for it. Unmatched junction bases numbered 4, after V lost 5 bases and J lost 6 bases. CDR3 size: 14 residues. The germline V gene encodes CDR1 SGHRS and CDR2 YFSETQ. This clonotype was obtained from a man in his late teens or twenties who had mild COVID-19 (a few samples of this study predate the infection). Cell type and time point are not known. V usage is TRBV5-1 and J usage is TRBJ1-6; 8 nucleotides agree with TRBD1. Sequenced input: PBMCs or a T cell subset sorted from them (not recorded which). The CDR3 DNA sequence: TGCGCCAGCAGATACGACAGGGGTAATTCACCCCTCCACTTT. Its translation is CASRYDRGNSPLHF.